The clone carrying this TCR beta chain was seen many times. This CDR3 spans 16 amino acids. V lost 3 bases to trimming and J lost 2 bases; unmatched junction nucleotides: 9. Germline values: CDR1 ENHRY, CDR2 SYGVKD. This sample was taken from a study of identical twins. From the 5' RACE reads, TCRdb called clonotypes with MiXCR, one entry per CDR3 protein. The repertoire includes around 1.7 million distinct CDR3 sequences, about 30% of them detected once, and about 0.25% sits in the top ten. The TCR was taken from a newborn girl in good health. The material sequenced was cord blood. V is TRBV10-3 and J is TRBJ1-2, with TRBD1 identical over 7 bases. CDR3 sequence (DNA): TGTGCCATCAGTGAAGGGGGACAGTCCTCCAACTATGGCTACACCTTC. Translation gives CAISEGGQSSNYGYTF.